Included here is one TCR beta chain sequence, with context. The CDR3 extends over 13 amino acids. Germline V gene sequence: CDR1 MNHEY, CDR2 SVGAGI. V lost 8 bases and J lost 4; bases outside the gene matches: 6. The data originate from a study of blood T cell repertoires in COVID-19. Study summary: The origin of the acute and convalescent COVID-19 samples was the United States, Italy and Spain. PBMCs, B-cell-depleted T cells, or T cells provided the cDNA or gDNA that made up the material.

Clones were sequenced by immunoSEQ multiplex PCR, and TCRdb holds only the in-frame ones, with some missing. Among under 350,000 clones listed, 80% to 90% were seen once. The source material was peripheral blood. The chain carries TRBV6-5 and TRBJ2-5; TRBD1 aligns across 8 bases. The source is a woman in her 70s with acute or convalescent COVID-19. The CDR3 nucleotides read TGTGCCAGCTGCAGGGGGCTGAGAGAGACCCAGTACTTC. Its protein product is CASCRGLRETQYF.